The 14 T cell receptor beta chains below come from one sample, sequenced in a study of identical twins. Each CDR3 protein is one row after TCRdb ran MiXCR on the 5' RACE reads. The sample carries some 900,000 distinct CDR3 sequences, roughly an eighth recorded once. These data were also reused for a study on yellow fever vaccine responses in identical twins.

Sample: PBMCs. The receptor source for this set is a woman younger than 30 in good health.

The rearrangement links TRBV7-9 to TRBJ2-6; tentatively, D is TRBD1 (5 bases). Germline loops: CDR1 SEHNR, CDR2 FQNEAQ (reference sequence). V was clipped by 4 bases and J by 4 bases, with 14 bases between them. This CDR3 region has 16 residues. The CDR3: CASSSGYLRGANVLTF. DNA for the CDR3: TGTGCCAGCAGCTCAGGGTACCTGCGAGGGGCCAACGTCCTGACTTTC.

In its sample, this clonotype was seen many times. J is TRBJ2-1 and V is TRBV4-1; no definite D call. V was cut by 0 bases and J by 1 base, with 10 bases left in between. This CDR3 spans 16 amino acids. Germline CDR1 is MGHRA and CDR2 is YSYEKL. The CDR3 region is CASSQDPGRSYNEQFF. The CDR3 DNA reads TGCGCCAGCAGCCAAGACCCAGGCCGATCCTACAATGAGCAGTTCTTC.

This clonotype was seen a few times. The chain carries TRBV10-3 and TRBJ1-2; D may be TRBD1 (5 bases). The CDR3 consists of 13 residues. Trimming pared 6 bases from V and 8 bases from J, leaving 16 bases between. The germline CDR1 and CDR2 sequences are ENHRY and SYGVKD. This chain's CDR3 is CAISQRGAEGYTF. Here the CDR3 DNA reads TGTGCCATCAGCCAAAGGGGAGCGGAGGGCTACACCTTC.

This clonotype has a count of ten or more. The chain is built from TRBV20-1 and TRBJ2-1; 10 bases line up with TRBD2. The CDR3 spans 16 residues. The ends lost 4 bases at V and 4 bases at J; junction bases unmatched: 10. Germline-derived CDR1 and CDR2 are DFQATT and SNEGSKA (reference sequence). CDR3 coding DNA: TGCAGTGCTAAACCACAGACTAGCGGGCTATACAATGAGCAGTTCTTC. It yields the protein CSAKPQTSGLYNEQFF.

The V and J genes are TRBV5-1 and TRBJ2-1, with D perhaps TRBD1 or TRBD2 (5 bases each). In germline, CDR1 is SGHRS, CDR2 YFSETQ. V lost 6 bases to trimming and J lost 5 bases, with 24 bases between them. CDR3 length: 17 residues. The CDR3 is CASTPSPAVWGHNEQFF. As DNA, the CDR3 is TGCGCCAGCACACCGTCGCCCGCAGTTTGGGGACACAATGAGCAGTTCTTC.

This clonotype was counted only a few times. The rearrangement links TRBV2 to TRBJ2-6; tentatively, D is TRBD1 (6 bases). The V gene's germline CDR1 is SNHLY and CDR2 FYNNEI. The ends were cut back, 6 bases at V and 2 bases at J, with 11 bases in the middle. The CDR3 covers 15 residues. CDR3 residues: CASRDSSTGANVLTF. For the CDR3, the DNA is TGTGCCAGCAGGGACAGCTCCACTGGGGCCAACGTCCTGACTTTC.

The chain combines TRBV20-1 with TRBJ1-1, with D perhaps matching TRBD1 (5 bases). V lost 3 bases to trimming and J lost 1 base, with 9 bases between them. Germline V lookup: CDR1 DFQATT, CDR2 SNEGSKA (reference sequence). This CDR3 comprises 13 residues. The CDR3 loop is CSASTQGNTEAFF. The CDR3 DNA follows: TGCAGTGCTAGCACTCAGGGGAACACTGAAGCTTTCTTT.

This clonotype was seen repeatedly, ten times or more. This sequence joins TRBV7-9 and TRBJ2-1; D gene unclear. CDR1 and CDR2 from the germline V gene are SEHNR and FQNEAQ (reference sequence). V lost 1 base and J 3 bases, leaving 7 bases between the germline ends. The CDR3 length is 14 residues. This chain's CDR3 is CASSLEAGYNEQFF. The CDR3 nucleotides read TGTGCCAGCAGCTTAGAGGCAGGCTACAATGAGCAGTTCTTC.

This clonotype has just a few counts. The genes are TRBV12-3 or TRBV12-4 and TRBJ1-1; 7 positions match TRBD1. V gave up 4 bases and J gave up 0 bases; unmatched junction bases: 5. CDR3 length: 15 amino acids. CDR3 amino acids: CASSSGQMMNTEAFF. The CDR3 nucleotides read TGTGCCAGCAGTTCGGGACAGATGATGAACACTGAAGCTTTCTTT.

The rearrangement joins TRBV20-1 to TRBJ2-3; D not resolved. The CDR3 length is 16 residues. CDR1 DFQATT and CDR2 SNEGSKA come from the germline V gene (reference sequence). V was shortened by 6 bases and J by 1 base, with 20 bases between the two germline ends. The CDR3: CSANIGLGKGTDTQYF. The CDR3 DNA reads TGCAGTGCCAATATTGGGCTGGGAAAAGGCACAGATACGCAGTATTTT.

The chain uses TRBV5-1 and TRBJ2-7, with 9 bases aligning to TRBD1. Germline-derived CDR1 and CDR2 are SGHRS and YFSETQ. Germline trimming cut 0 bases from V and 3 bases from J; bases unmatched to any gene: 4. The CDR3 runs to 15 residues. The DNA for the CDR3 is TGCGCCAGCAGCTTGGGAGGGACAGGGTTCTACGAGCAGTACTTC. Translating it yields CASSLGGTGFYEQYF. Variable domain in full (rest from reference TRBV5-1 and TRBJ2-7): KAGVTQTPRYLIKTRGQQVTLSCSPISGHRSVSWYQQTPGQGLQFLFEYFSETQRNKGNFPGRFSGRQFSNSRSEMNVSTLELGDSALYLCASSLGGTGFYEQYFGPGTRLTVT.

V gene TRBV9 combines with J gene TRBJ1-2; 8 bases map to TRBD1. The V gene end was trimmed by 4 bases and the J gene end by 3 bases; junction bases not matched to a gene: 5. Germline V gene data show CDR1 as SGDLS and CDR2 as YYNGEE. The CDR3 extends over 14 amino acids. The CDR3 reads CASSSGQGHYGYTF. The DNA of the CDR3 is TGTGCCAGCAGCTCCGGACAGGGTCACTATGGCTACACCTTC. The variable domain in full, with the rest retrieved from reference TRBV9 and TRBJ1-2, is DSGVTQTPKHLITATGQRVTLRCSPRSGDLSVYWYQQSLDQGLQFLIQYYNGEERAKGNILERFSAQQFPDLHSELNLSSLELGDSALYFCASSSGQGHYGYTFGSGTRLTVV.

This chain joins TRBV7-2 and TRBJ2-1; 12 bases align to TRBD2. CDR1 and CDR2 from the germline V gene are SGHTA and FQGNSA. The CDR3 contains 17 residues. J lost 6 bases, V lost 4 bases, and 10 bases had no gene match. CDR3 residues: CASSSRGGLAGVNEQFF. The CDR3 coding sequence is TGTGCCAGCAGCTCCCGTGGGGGACTAGCGGGCGTCAATGAGCAGTTCTTC. The entire variable domain, with the rest obtained from reference TRBV7-2 and TRBJ2-1, is as follows: GAGVSQSPSNKVTEKGKDVELRCDPISGHTALYWYRQSLGQGLEFLIYFQGNSAPDKSGLPSDRFSAERTGGSVSTLTIQRTQQEDSAVYLCASSSRGGLAGVNEQFFGPGTRLTVL.

V usage is TRBV12-3 or TRBV12-4 and J usage is TRBJ1-4; D may be TRBD1 (6 bases). The CDR3 totals 14 residues. The V end was cut by 2 bases, the J end by 7 bases, with 11 bases between. CDR3 in amino acids: CASSLLEDSEKLFF. The CDR3 nucleotides read TGTGCCAGCAGTTTATTGGAGGACAGTGAAAAACTGTTTTTT.